This T cell receptor (beta chain) was sequenced for a study of spatial heterogeneity in lung cancer. Study as a whole: Compared with alpha-chain sequences, beta-chain sequences were consistently detected in greater numbers.

The V gene lost 7 bases and the J gene lost 11 bases, with 14 bases spanning the gap. Germline CDR1 is MDHEN and CDR2 is SYDVKM. The CDR3 runs 11 residues. Time point in this sample: blood at routine non-recurrence follow-up after resection. Extraction of whole RNA from tumor, nontumor lung or frozen PBMC preceded unsorted sequencing. Individually, TCR cDNA molecules were each labelled with a unique molecular identifier. TCRdb fed the 5' RACE reads into MiXCR, producing one record per CDR3 protein. In the table there are approximately 50,000 distinct CDR3 sequences, around 7% of which are singletons. There are many counts of this clonotype.

This TCR was recovered from a female donor with early-stage non-small cell lung cancer. This chain uses TRBV28 with TRBJ1-1; D gene uncertain. Specimen: PBMCs, collected at follow-up. The CDR3 loop is CASTGGPKAFF. The CDR3 coding sequence is TGTGCCAGCACGGGTGGCCCAAAGGCTTTCTTT.